This is a list of T cell receptor beta chains from one sample in a study of blood T cell repertoires in COVID-19. TCRdb keeps only in-frame clones here, not all; method: immunoSEQ multiplex PCR. The sample yields about 240,000 clones, 85% to 90% seen once. Sequenced: peripheral blood. These receptors came from a woman in her 70s with active or convalescent COVID-19. The conserved cysteine and the conserved F or W are not part of the CDR3 here.

J,V,CDR3
TRBJ2-7,TRBV12-3/TRBV12-4,ASSPGQRYEQY
TRBJ2-2,TRBV2,ASSPLAGGPTGELF
TRBJ2-1,TRBV25-1,APLAGGLYEQF
TRBJ1-1,TRBV13,ASSQGLEAF
TRBJ2-1,TRBV5-4,ASSLDVSEQF
TRBJ1-2,TRBV6-1,ASSEFWIGGYT
TRBJ2-6,TRBV2,ASSGDSSGANVLT
TRBJ2-3,TRBV4-2,ASSQPRDSGDTQY
TRBJ1-5,TRBV2,ASSEQGERQPQH
TRBJ1-6,TRBV19,ASSLRQNNSPLH
TRBJ1-1,TRBV21-1,ASSKVRTGGTEAF
TRBJ1-4,TRBV6-2/TRBV6-3,ASSRDSNEKLF
TRBJ1-3,TRBV7-6,ASSDRTGSFGGNTIY
TRBJ1-6,TRBV12-3/TRBV12-4,ASSPDRGLLH
TRBJ2-5,TRBV3-1/TRBV3-2,ASSADSWRETQY
TRBJ2-3,TRBV5-6,ASSFTSGGADTQY
TRBJ1-2,TRBV7-2,ASSLGTFYGYT
TRBJ1-1,TRBV5-1,ASRSTVATEAF
TRBJ1-5,TRBV2,ASSETGINQPQH
TRBJ2-1,TRBV5-6,ASSLAGARGNEQF
TRBJ1-2,TRBV4-2,ASSQGGGPDRGLYGYT
TRBJ1-2,TRBV4-3,ASSQDITAGVYGYT
TRBJ1-3,TRBV9,ASSVWTGGSGNTIY
TRBJ2-2,TRBV7-6,ASSILTSTGELF
TRBJ2-3,TRBV10-2,ASRTRGLTGVTDTQY
TRBJ2-2,TRBV6-2/TRBV6-3,ASSRGQGRTGELF
TRBJ1-5,TRBV12-5,ASGFGQANQPQH
TRBJ1-2,TRBV5-1,ASSAPPTSSDNYGYT
TRBJ1-2,TRBV6-2/TRBV6-3,ASSLRGAGGDYGYT
TRBJ1-1,TRBV9,ASSVSVFTEAF
TRBJ2-7,TRBV2,ASAGWNEQY
TRBJ2-1,TRBV11-2,ASSPRLVTYNEQF
TRBJ1-1,TRBV5-1,ASSLGTIGEAF
TRBJ1-1,TRBV10-1,ASSSGRYTEAF
TRBJ2-1,TRBV4-3,ASSQVQGNEQF
TRBJ1-1,TRBV10-1,ASRESLETEAF
TRBJ1-6,TRBV2,ASSDVRGNSPLH
TRBJ1-1,TRBV5-1,ASSPQVEAEAF